What follows describes a single T cell receptor beta chain. The data originate from a study of cytomegalovirus exposure and HLA in healthy donors. The germline CDR1 and CDR2 sequences are ENHRY and SYGVKD. V lost 10 bases and J lost 2; bases outside the gene matches: 6. CDR3 length: 13 residues. Clones were sequenced by immunoSEQ multiplex PCR, and TCRdb holds only the in-frame ones, with some missing. The table shows just under 65,000 clones, with approximately 95% occurring only once. This TCR derives from a woman under 30 in good health and CMV-seropositive. J is TRBJ2-7 and V is TRBV10-3, with 9 bases that match TRBD1. The sequencing input was PBMCs. For the CDR3, the DNA is TGTGCCACTAGGGGGGACAGGGCCTACGAGCAGTACTTC. Translation gives CATRGDRAYEQYF.